The 27 T cell receptor beta chains below were found in one sample sequenced in a study of cytomegalovirus exposure and HLA in healthy donors. The PCR ran on 60 Vbeta and 13 Jbeta primers. TCRdb's table, derived via immunoSEQ multiplex PCR, lists solely in-frame clones and lacks some. The sample gives about 90,000 clones, 65% to 80% of which show up once; over 13% is in the top ten. Sequenced input: PBMCs. These receptors all come from a woman in her forties or fifties in good health and CMV-seropositive.

The CDR3 region is CARIHRGQREQYF. The CDR3 nucleotides read TGTGCCAGAATCCACAGGGGGCAAAGAGAGCAGTACTTC. The genes are TRBV27 and TRBJ2-5; TRBD1 matches 9 bases. Per the germline V gene, CDR1 is MNHEY and CDR2 is SMNVEV (reference sequence). This CDR3 contains 13 residues. The J segment lost 11 bases and the V segment lost 9 bases, leaving 13 bases of the junction unmatched.

This clone came up once. The genes are TRBV10-3 and TRBJ2-2, with unresolved D. There are 14 residues in the CDR3. Germline values: CDR1 ENHRY, CDR2 SYGVKD. V was clipped by 1 base and J by 3 bases, with 6 bases between them. CDR3 nucleotides: TGTGCCATCAGTGAGTATGAGGACACCGGGGAGCTGTTTTTT. This sequence encodes CAISEYEDTGELFF.

The gene calls are TRBV9 and TRBJ1-1; possible D gene TRBD1, 5 bases. The germline V and J ends were trimmed by 3 bases and 7 bases, with 19 bases remaining between them. The CDR3 is made up of 15 amino acids. Germline values: CDR1 SGDLS, CDR2 YYNGEE. CDR3 amino acids: CASSASSFLGGEAFF. The CDR3 DNA follows: TGTGCCAGCAGCGCGTCCTCGTTTTTGGGGGGTGAAGCTTTCTTT.

This clone was detected once. This chain joins TRBV7-8 and TRBJ2-1, with TRBD2 identical over 14 bases. Germline V gene lookup returns CDR1 SGHVS and CDR2 FQNEAQ. With V trimmed by 4 bases and J by 0 bases, 8 bases remained unmatched. The CDR3 consists of 19 residues. Here the CDR3 reads CASSYPGLAGESSYNEQFF. Here the CDR3 DNA reads TGTGCCAGCAGCTATCCGGGACTAGCGGGAGAATCCTCCTACAATGAGCAGTTCTTC.

The chain links TRBV6-5 to TRBJ1-5, with 8 positions matching TRBD1. CDR1 is MNHEY and CDR2 is SVGAGI in the germline V gene. The CDR3 runs to 15 residues. Losses at the gene ends were 2 bases for V and 3 bases for J; bases not matched to a gene: 3. The CDR3 reads CASSYQDRDNQPQHF. The CDR3 DNA is TGTGCCAGCAGTTACCAGGACAGGGACAATCAGCCCCAGCATTTT.

The chain couples TRBV6-5 to TRBJ1-2; 11 positions agree with TRBD1. The CDR3 sequence is 13 residues long. Germline trimming cut 6 bases from V and 6 bases from J; bases unmatched to any gene: 3. The germline gives CDR1 MNHEY, CDR2 SVGAGI. CDR3 coding DNA: TGTGCCAGCAGCCGGGGACAGGGGGATGGCTACACCTTC. Translated, it gives CASSRGQGDGYTF.

The chain carries TRBV10-3 and TRBJ2-2; possible D gene TRBD1, 5 bases. CDR1 and CDR2 (germline): ENHRY, SYGVKD. CDR3 length: 15 amino acids. V was trimmed by 2 bases and J by 3 bases, leaving 10 bases between them. The CDR3 bases are TGTGCCATCAGTGAGAGGGGCAGCCACACCGGGGAGCTGTTTTTT. Its translation: CAISERGSHTGELFF.

This rearrangement joins TRBV2 to TRBJ1-1; no clear D gene. V shed 6 bases and J shed 0 bases, with 8 bases lying between them. CDR1 is SNHLY and CDR2 is FYNNEI in the germline V gene. The CDR3 consists of 13 residues. CDR3 sequence: CASRLTVNTEAFF. The CDR3 DNA is TGTGCCAGCAGACTGACTGTGAACACTGAAGCTTTCTTT. Full variable domain (missing parts from reference TRBV2 and TRBJ1-1): EPEVTQTPSHQVTQMGQEVILRCVPISNHLYFYWYRQILGQKVEFLVSFYNNEISEKSEIFDDQFSVERPDGSNFTLKIRSTKLEDSAMYFCASRLTVNTEAFFGQGTRLTVV.

This rearrangement joins TRBV4-3 to TRBJ2-7, with 11 bases that match TRBD1. The CDR3 is made up of 15 amino acids. With 6 bases clipped from V and 0 bases from J, the junction kept 4 bases outside the gene matches. From germline, CDR1 is LGHNA and CDR2 YSLEER. The CDR3 nucleotides read TGCGCCAGCAGGCGGGACAGGGGGTCCTCCTACGAGCAGTACTTC. It codes for CASRRDRGSSYEQYF.

This clone was counted a few times. The V call is TRBV4-2, the J call TRBJ1-6; weak D call: TRBD1 (6 bases). Germline V gives CDR1 LGHNA, CDR2 YNFKEQ. With 4 bases removed from V and 14 bases from J, the gap between germline ends came to 15 bases. CDR3 length: 13 amino acids. CDR3 protein: CASSPEGGGALHF. The CDR3 DNA sequence: TGTGCCAGCAGCCCTGAGGGGGGAGGGGCCCTCCACTTT.

The CDR3 loop reads CASRAGAPNTEAFF. CDR3 bases: TGTGCCAGCCGGGCGGGGGCACCGAACACTGAAGCTTTCTTT. J is TRBJ1-1 and V is TRBV28, with D tentatively TRBD1 (6 bases). CDR1 and CDR2 from the germline V gene are MDHEN and SYDVKM. This CDR3 spans 14 amino acids. Between the trimmed V and J ends, which lost 8 bases and 1 base, there was a span of 14 bases.

The V and J genes are TRBV29-1 and TRBJ2-1, with D possibly matching TRBD2 (6 bases). In germline, CDR1 is SQVTM, CDR2 ANQGSEA. V dropped 6 bases and J dropped 0 bases, with 15 bases sitting between them. The CDR3 extends over 15 amino acids. The CDR3 region is CSVDATGGSYNEQFF. DNA of the CDR3: TGCAGCGTGGACGCCACCGGGGGCTCCTACAATGAGCAGTTCTTC.

This clone was counted a few times. This chain links TRBV19 with TRBJ2-5; 9 positions agree with TRBD2. V was pared by 5 bases and J by 5 bases, with 12 bases of the junction left unmatched. Germline lookup yields CDR1 LNHDA and CDR2 SQIVND (reference sequence). The CDR3 is 16 amino acids. The CDR3 region has the DNA TGTGCCAGTAGTGGTGGCGGGACTAGCTTTTTGGAGACCCAGTACTTC. The encoded protein is CASSGGGTSFLETQYF. The whole variable domain, remainder taken from reference TRBV19 and TRBJ2-5, is DGGITQSPKYLFRKEGQNVTLSCEQNLNHDAMYWYRQDPGQGLRLIYYSQIVNDFQKGDIAEGYSVSREKKESFPLTVTSAQKNPTAFYLCASSGGGTSFLETQYFGPGTRLLVL.

This chain uses TRBV6-5 with TRBJ1-3; maybe TRBD1 (5 bases). The germline V gene encodes CDR1 MNHEY and CDR2 SVGAGI. Trimming removed 0 bases from V and 2 bases from J, with 11 bases in between. The CDR3 has 16 residues. CDR3 region: CASSYSRPTAGNTIYF. For the CDR3, the DNA is TGTGCCAGCAGTTACTCGCGACCGACAGCTGGAAACACCATATATTTT.

The CDR3 here is CASSPGLRQGSGGYTF. The CDR3 DNA reads as TGTGCCAGCAGCCCTGGCCTGCGACAGGGATCTGGTGGCTACACCTTC. V usage is TRBV5-4 and J usage is TRBJ1-2, with TRBD1 matching 7 bases. V was pared by 4 bases and J by 7 bases, with 16 bases of the junction left unmatched. Per germline, CDR1 SGHNT and CDR2 YYREEE (reference sequence). The length of the CDR3 is 16 residues.

Comment on this clone: Additional DNA sequences in this sample encode the identical CDR3. The genes are TRBV28 and TRBJ1-4; D remains ambiguous. Per germline, CDR1 MDHEN and CDR2 SYDVKM. V dropped 6 bases and J dropped 7 bases, with 15 bases sitting between them. The CDR3 totals 14 residues. CDR3 in amino acids: CASRGSLGSEKLFF. DNA of the CDR3: TGTGCCAGCAGGGGGAGTTTAGGCAGTGAAAAACTGTTTTTT.

The V call is TRBV2, the J call TRBJ1-1; 10 bases align to TRBD1. V was pared by 7 bases and J by 7 bases, with 6 bases of the junction left unmatched. This CDR3 is built from 13 residues. Germline V lookup: CDR1 SNHLY, CDR2 FYNNEI. The CDR3 region has the DNA TGTGCCAGCATTAAGACAGGGGGCGGTGAAGCTTTCTTT. This codes for CASIKTGGGEAFF.

The genes are TRBV15 and TRBJ1-6, with D unclear. This CDR3 has 13 amino acids. The V end lost 0 bases, the J end lost 10 bases, and 7 bases lay between the germline ends. Germline V CDR1 and CDR2: LNHNV, YYDKDF (reference sequence). The CDR3 nucleotides are TGTGCCACCAGCAGAGAATGGGAGTCACCCCTCCACTTT. It yields the protein CATSREWESPLHF.

This rearrangement joins TRBV12-5 to TRBJ1-3; TRBD1 is a possible D gene (6 bases). Germline-derived CDR1 and CDR2 are LGHNT and FRNRAP. Trimming removed 5 bases from V and 7 bases from J, with 18 bases in between. The CDR3 is made up of 15 amino acids. The CDR3 is CASGPRGGAWNTIYF. In DNA, the CDR3 is TGTGCTAGTGGTCCCCGGGGGGGGGCCTGGAACACCATATATTTT. Full variable domain (missing parts from reference TRBV12-5 and TRBJ1-3): DARVTQTPRHKVTEMGQEVTMRCQPILGHNTVFWYRQTMMQGLELLAYFRNRAPLDDSGMPKDRFSAEMPDATLATLKIQPSEPRDSAVYFCASGPRGGAWNTIYFGEGSWLTVV.

The chain couples TRBV6-5 to TRBJ2-7; a possible D gene is TRBD1 (5 bases). Trimming pared 6 bases from V and 0 bases from J, leaving 15 bases between. This CDR3 region has 15 residues. The germline V gene has CDR1 MNHEY and CDR2 SVGAGI. The CDR3 loop is CASRKQERSSYEQYF. Here the CDR3 DNA reads TGTGCCAGCAGAAAACAGGAACGGAGCTCCTACGAGCAGTACTTC.

This clone appeared a single time. This chain uses TRBV11-2 with TRBJ2-7; D may be TRBD1 (6 bases). The CDR3 length is 16 residues. CDR1 and CDR2 from the germline V gene are SGHAT and FQNNGV. Trimming removed 1 base from V and 0 bases from J, with 13 bases in between. For the CDR3, the DNA is TGTGCCAGCAGCTTAGCAGGACAGCGAATCTCCTACGAGCAGTACTTC. Translation: CASSLAGQRISYEQYF.

The gene calls are TRBV7-9 and TRBJ2-1; no clear D. This CDR3 region has 11 residues. CDR1 is SEHNR and CDR2 is FQNEAQ in the germline V gene (reference sequence). Trimming removed 1 base from V and 12 bases from J, with 7 bases in between. As DNA, the CDR3 is TGTGCCAGCAGCTTAGTGGGCACGCAGTTCTTC. As protein: CASSLVGTQFF.

The V gene is TRBV28, the J gene TRBJ1-4, with D maybe TRBD1 (5 bases). Deletions cut 4 bases from V and 6 bases from J, with 15 bases between. Germline V lookup: CDR1 MDHEN, CDR2 SYDVKM. The CDR3 has 15 residues. The chain's CDR3 is CASSWRGREDEKLFF. CDR3 nucleotides: TGTGCCAGCAGTTGGAGGGGCAGAGAGGATGAAAAACTGTTTTTT. The whole variable domain, filled in from reference TRBV28 and TRBJ1-4, reads DVKVTQSSRYLVKRTGEKVFLECVQDMDHENMFWYRQDPGLGLRLIYFSYDVKMKEKGDIPEGYSVSREKKERFSLILESASTNQTSMYLCASSWRGREDEKLFFGSGTQLSVL.

V gene TRBV6-4 combines with J gene TRBJ1-5, with D possibly being TRBD1 (6 bases). V was cut by 6 bases and J by 8 bases, with 23 bases left in between. Germline CDR1 is MRHNA and CDR2 is SNTAGT. This CDR3 is 16 amino acids long. DNA of the CDR3: TGTGCCAGCAGGGGGGGGCAGGGTTTTAAACCAAAGCCCCAGCATTTT. Its translation is CASRGGQGFKPKPQHF.

The sample holds a few counts of this clone. The rearrangement links TRBV14 to TRBJ1-1, with D unclear. This CDR3 is built from 13 residues. Looked up from germline, CDR1 is SGHDN and CDR2 is FVKESK. The germline V and J ends were trimmed by 1 base and 8 bases, with 11 bases remaining between them. CDR3 DNA sequence: TGTGCCAGCAGCCAAGCACGGGATGTCGAAGCTTTCTTT. Its translation is CASSQARDVEAFF.

The chain links TRBV6-5 to TRBJ1-4; D call uncertain. Trimming took 8 bases from V and 2 from J, leaving 6 bases between them. CDR3 length equals 12 residues. Germline V gene data show CDR1 as MNHEY and CDR2 as SVGAGI. In DNA form, the CDR3 reads TGTGCCAGCGCCGGGACTAATGAAAAACTGTTTTTT. Translation: CASAGTNEKLFF.

The J gene is TRBJ1-1, the V gene TRBV7-9; D is perhaps TRBD1 (6 bases). Per germline, CDR1 SEHNR and CDR2 FQNEAQ (reference sequence). The CDR3 length is 13 residues. V gave up 5 bases and J gave up 5 bases, with 12 bases separating them. The DNA for the CDR3 is TGTGCCAGCAGCACAGGGATCGGGACTGAAGCTTTCTTT. Translation gives CASSTGIGTEAFF.